Following are 14 T cell receptor beta chains from one sample sequenced in a study of blood T cells in healthy people across ages. A second PCR of roughly 7 to 11 cycles used a sample-barcoded 5' primer and a J-beta primer mix. TCRdb independently ran MiXCR on the 5' RACE reads; one entry per CDR3 protein. The sample yields about 1.6 million distinct CDR3 sequences, roughly 32% seen once. Source material: blood. These receptors came from a woman in her twenties or thirties in good health.

This clonotype was counted between two and nine times. The chain combines TRBV27 with TRBJ2-1; D gene ambiguous. CDR3 length: 15 residues. Trimming took 5 bases from V and 2 from J, leaving 13 bases between them. Germline CDR1 and CDR2: MNHEY and SMNVEV (reference sequence). For the CDR3, the DNA is TGTGCCAGCAGTCCCATGAACTCGGCCTACAATGAGCAGTTCTTC. Translating gives CASSPMNSAYNEQFF.

J is TRBJ2-3 and V is TRBV7-2; 10 nucleotides line up with TRBD2. The CDR3 loop spans 15 amino acids. The germline V gene encodes CDR1 SGHTA and CDR2 FQGNSA. V dropped 3 bases and J dropped 6; count of bases not matched to a gene: 6. DNA for the CDR3: TGTGCCAGCAGCTTCACAGCGGGAGGGGCGGATACGCAGTATTTT. The encoded protein is CASSFTAGGADTQYF.

This chain links TRBV10-3 with TRBJ1-1; D not resolved. Between the trimmed V and J ends, which lost 6 bases and 1 base, there was a span of 24 bases. The CDR3 is 18 amino acids. Germline V gene data show CDR1 as ENHRY and CDR2 as SYGVKD. The CDR3 sequence: CAIRIDSTSDARNTEAFF. CDR3 sequence (DNA): TGTGCCATCAGGATTGATTCTACTTCGGACGCTCGGAACACTGAAGCTTTCTTT.

The chain couples TRBV5-5 to TRBJ2-1, with TRBD1 matching 9 bases. The CDR3 contains 16 residues. The V segment lost 2 bases and the J segment 5 bases; nucleotides outside the gene matches: 8. The germline V gene encodes CDR1 SGHKS and CDR2 YYEKEE (reference sequence). The CDR3 coding sequence is TGTGCCAGCAGCTTTAGAGGGACAGGGAAGGACAATGAGCAGTTCTTC. Its protein product is CASSFRGTGKDNEQFF.

This clonotype has just one count. The gene calls are TRBV4-1 and TRBJ1-2, with D perhaps TRBD1 (5 bases). This CDR3 is built from 16 residues. CDR1 and CDR2 from the germline V gene are MGHRA and YSYEKL. V gave up 11 bases and J gave up 3 bases, with 25 bases separating them. As DNA, the CDR3 is TGCGCCTCGGGCGGGGGGAGGCAGGGAAGCGACTATGGCTACACCTTC. As protein: CASGGGRQGSDYGYTF.

This clonotype showed up just a few times. The CDR3 DNA follows: TGCAGTGCTATTGGACAATACACAGATACGCAGTATTTT. This gives the protein CSAIGQYTDTQYF. The J gene is TRBJ2-3, the V gene TRBV20-1; maybe TRBD1 (5 bases). Germline lookup yields CDR1 DFQATT and CDR2 SNEGSKA (reference sequence). The V end lost 4 bases, the J end lost 2 bases, and 10 bases lay between the germline ends. The CDR3 has 13 residues.

The chain joins TRBV5-5 to TRBJ2-7; tentatively, D is TRBD1 (5 bases). V was clipped by 7 bases and J by 3 bases, with 11 bases between them. Germline V gene lookup returns CDR1 SGHKS and CDR2 YYEKEE (reference sequence). The CDR3 sequence is 12 residues long. CDR3 amino acids: CASAGALYEQYF. CDR3 coding DNA: TGTGCCAGCGCTGGGGCCCTCTACGAGCAGTACTTC.

The rearrangement links TRBV7-3 to TRBJ1-2; D remains ambiguous. Germline V CDR1 and CDR2: SGHTA, FQGTGA. Trimming took off 3 bases at V and 0 bases at J, with 11 bases between the two ends. This CDR3 is built from 15 residues. In DNA, the CDR3 is TGTGCCAGCAGCTTTTTTCCCGGAGCTAACTATGGCTACACCTTC. This codes for CASSFFPGANYGYTF.

Comments on this clonotype: One junction end disagrees with the germline gene, perhaps due to a read error. V and J are TRBV12-3 or TRBV12-4 and TRBJ1-2, with 8 bases that match TRBD1. The CDR3 spans 15 residues. This CDR3 reads CASSVAGTGDYGYTF. The CDR3 region has the DNA TGTGCCAGCAGTGTAGCCGGGACAGGCGACTATGGCTACACCTTC.

Concerning this clonotype itself: The junction differs from germline at one of its ends, possibly a read error. The chain joins TRBV6-1 to TRBJ2-7; D possibly uses TRBD1 or TRBD2 (5 bases each). The germline CDR1 and CDR2 sequences are MNHNS and SASEGT. This CDR3 spans 15 amino acids. The chain's CDR3 is CASSPTGRPAYGQYF. The CDR3 DNA is TGTGCCAGCAGTCCCACGGGACGCCCCGCCTACGGGCAGTACTTC.

The chain combines TRBV9 with TRBJ1-2; 8 bases match TRBD1. V lost 5 bases and J lost 4; bases outside the gene matches: 10. The CDR3 is 15 amino acids. CDR1 is SGDLS, CDR2 YYNGEE, per germline. CDR3 residues: CASSGQGGDGYGYTF. In DNA form, the CDR3 reads TGTGCCAGCAGTGGACAGGGTGGGGATGGCTATGGCTACACCTTC. Full variable domain (missing parts from reference TRBV9 and TRBJ1-2): DSGVTQTPKHLITATGQRVTLRCSPRSGDLSVYWYQQSLDQGLQFLIQYYNGEERAKGNILERFSAQQFPDLHSELNLSSLELGDSALYFCASSGQGGDGYGYTFGSGTRLTVV.

The chain joins TRBV20-1 to TRBJ2-2, with 9 bases fitting TRBD2. Germline values: CDR1 DFQATT, CDR2 SNEGSKA (reference sequence). CDR3 size: 15 residues. Unmatched junction bases numbered 7, after V lost 2 bases and J lost 6 bases. The CDR3 coding sequence is TGCAGTGCTAGAAGGGGACTAGCCGTGTCCGGGGAGCTGTTTTTT. Its translation is CSARRGLAVSGELFF.

A few counts support this clonotype. This chain connects TRBV2 to TRBJ2-7, with 9 bases identical to TRBD1. The V gene end was trimmed by 2 bases and the J gene end by 4 bases; junction bases not matched to a gene: 3. The length of the CDR3 is 14 residues. From germline, CDR1 is SNHLY and CDR2 FYNNEI. Written as DNA, the CDR3 is TGTGCCAGCAGTGAAAGGGACAGGGCTTACGAGCAGTACTTC. It yields the protein CASSERDRAYEQYF. Looking up the rest from reference TRBV2 and TRBJ2-7 gives the full variable domain: EPEVTQTPSHQVTQMGQEVILRCVPISNHLYFYWYRQILGQKVEFLVSFYNNEISEKSEIFDDQFSVERPDGSNFTLKIRSTKLEDSAMYFCASSERDRAYEQYFGPGTRLTVT.

V is TRBV3-1 and J is TRBJ2-1; the D gene could be TRBD1 or TRBD2 (5 bases each). Germline CDR1 is LGHDT and CDR2 is YNNKEL (reference sequence). The germline V and J ends were trimmed by 8 bases and 2 bases, with 13 bases remaining between them. This CDR3 contains 14 residues. The CDR3 region is CASSRRDPYNEQFF. The CDR3 DNA sequence: TGTGCCAGCTCCCGTCGGGACCCCTACAATGAGCAGTTCTTC.